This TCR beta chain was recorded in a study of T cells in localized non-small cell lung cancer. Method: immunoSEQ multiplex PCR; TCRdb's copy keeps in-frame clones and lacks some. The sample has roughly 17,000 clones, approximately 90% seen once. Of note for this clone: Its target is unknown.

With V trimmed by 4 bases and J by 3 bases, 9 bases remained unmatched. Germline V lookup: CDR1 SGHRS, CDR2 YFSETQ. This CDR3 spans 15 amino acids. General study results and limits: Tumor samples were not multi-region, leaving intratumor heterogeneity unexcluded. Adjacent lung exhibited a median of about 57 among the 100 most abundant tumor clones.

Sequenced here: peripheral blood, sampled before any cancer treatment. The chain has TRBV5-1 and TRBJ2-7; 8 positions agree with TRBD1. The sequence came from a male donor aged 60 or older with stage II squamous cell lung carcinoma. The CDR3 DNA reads TGCGCCAGCAGCCCGACAGGGGTGGGGGGCTACGAGCAGTACTTC. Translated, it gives CASSPTGVGGYEQYF.